This entry concerns a single TCR beta chain. Profiling relied on immunoSEQ multiplex PCR, and the TCRdb table lists in-frame clones only, not all of them. This table has tens of thousands of clones, around 79% appearing once. These data come from a study of blood T cell repertoires in COVID-19. The CDR3 has 12 amino acids. Per germline, CDR1 LNHDA and CDR2 SQIVND (reference sequence). Between the trimmed V and J ends, which lost 9 bases and 1 base, there was a span of 9 bases. The chain employs TRBV19 and TRBJ1-1; maybe TRBD1 (6 bases). The TCR originated in a man aged 50-59 years with active or convalescent COVID-19. Material: peripheral blood. The CDR3 nucleotides are TGTGCCAGCGAACAGGGGAACACTGAAGCTTTCTTT. It codes for CASEQGNTEAFF.